Presented here are 26 T cell receptor beta chains from one specimen sequenced in a study of cytomegalovirus exposure and HLA in healthy donors. The PCR had 60 Vbeta and 13 Jbeta primers. TCRdb's table, derived via immunoSEQ multiplex PCR, lists solely in-frame clones and lacks some. The sample has 150,000 to 200,000 clones; roughly 80% are singletons. The sequenced sample consisted of PBMCs. These receptors came from a girl between 10 and 17 years old in good health and CMV-seropositive.

This chain links TRBV5-4 with TRBJ2-2, with D maybe TRBD2 (6 bases). Germline-derived CDR1 and CDR2 are SGHNT and YYREEE (reference sequence). With 4 bases removed from V and 0 bases from J, the gap between germline ends came to 10 bases. The CDR3 spans 15 residues. CDR3 DNA: TGTGCCAGCAGCATTAGCGGACCGAACACCGGGGAGCTGTTTTTT. Residues: CASSISGPNTGELFF.

The chain uses TRBV5-1 and TRBJ2-1; 9 nucleotides agree with TRBD2. V shed 5 bases, J shed 0 bases, and the junction held 6 bases outside the gene matches. The CDR3 extends over 16 amino acids. Germline V gives CDR1 SGHRS, CDR2 YFSETQ. The DNA of the CDR3 is TGCGCCAGCAGGCGAACGGGACTAGCCTCCTACAATGAGCAGTTCTTC. Translating gives CASRRTGLASYNEQFF.

This rearrangement joins TRBV5-1 to TRBJ1-1; possible D gene TRBD1, 6 bases. The CDR3 is made up of 12 amino acids. V shed 3 bases and J shed 8 bases, with 11 bases lying between them. The V gene's germline CDR1 is SGHRS and CDR2 YFSETQ. The DNA for the CDR3 is TGCGCCAGCAGCTCGGGACAAGCCGAAGCTTTCTTT. Translation gives CASSSGQAEAFF.

Turning to this clone: The junction departs from the called germline gene at one end, perhaps through a read error. This CDR3 is CASRLSSGINEQFF. The CDR3 DNA reads as TGTGCCAGCAGGTTATCTAGCGGGATTAATGAGCAGTTCTTC. The J gene is TRBJ2-1, the V gene TRBV27, with 9 positions matching TRBD2. The CDR3 spans 14 residues. The germline V gene encodes CDR1 MNHEY and CDR2 SMNVEV (reference sequence).

The chain uses TRBV19 and TRBJ2-7; 11 nucleotides agree with TRBD2. This CDR3 spans 15 amino acids. Germline values: CDR1 LNHDA, CDR2 SQIVND (reference sequence). After removal of 1 base from V and 3 bases from J, the junction contained 2 bases not matched to a gene. CDR3 nucleotides: TGTGCCAGTAGTATAGCCCTAGCGGGAGGCTACGAGCAGTACTTC. Protein sequence: CASSIALAGGYEQYF.

The chain carries TRBV29-1 and TRBJ2-1; D may be TRBD2 (6 bases). Germline V gene sequence: CDR1 SQVTM, CDR2 ANQGSEA. V was pared by 1 base and J by 4 bases, with 11 bases between. The CDR3 loop spans 14 amino acids. The CDR3 region has the DNA TGCAGCGTTGAAGGGACGGGAGTTTACAATGAGCAGTTCTTC. Translation: CSVEGTGVYNEQFF.

This rearrangement joins TRBV4-1 to TRBJ1-4; 8 bases agree with TRBD1. Germline V gene lookup returns CDR1 MGHRA and CDR2 YSYEKL. Trimming took 0 bases from V and 7 from J; bases not matched to a gene: 10. The CDR3 is 17 residues long. CDR3 residues: CASSQDRAAGGSEKLFF. The CDR3 DNA reads as TGCGCCAGCAGCCAAGACAGGGCAGCAGGGGGCAGTGAAAAACTGTTTTTT.

The rearrangement uses TRBV7-8 and TRBJ1-1; TRBD1 aligns across 7 bases. V lost 1 base to trimming and J lost 3 bases; unmatched junction nucleotides: 8. The CDR3 length is 16 residues. The germline gives CDR1 SGHVS, CDR2 FQNEAQ. Here the CDR3 DNA reads TGTGCCAGCAGCTTAGAGGCCAGGGGGTGGTACACTGAAGCTTTCTTT. Translating it yields CASSLEARGWYTEAFF.

V usage is TRBV30 and J usage is TRBJ1-6, with TRBD1 as a possible D gene (6 bases). V lost 4 bases and J 0 bases, leaving 13 bases between the germline ends. Germline V CDR1 and CDR2: GTSNPN, SVGIG (reference sequence). The CDR3 contains 16 residues. Here the CDR3 DNA reads TGTGCCTGGAAACGACAGGAGAGCTCCTATAATTCACCCCTCCACTTT. The encoded protein is CAWKRQESSYNSPLHF.

The CDR3 sequence is CAWTSAAGPYTEAFF. CDR3 nucleotides: TGTGCCTGGACTTCGGCAGCAGGTCCGTACACTGAAGCTTTCTTT. This chain links TRBV30 with TRBJ1-1, with D uncertain. The germline CDR1 and CDR2 sequences are GTSNPN and SVGIG (reference sequence). Deletions cut 4 bases from V and 3 bases from J, with 18 bases between. The CDR3 runs 15 residues.

V is TRBV10-1 and J is TRBJ2-2; weak D call: TRBD1 (6 bases). The CDR3 has 15 residues. In germline, CDR1 is WNHNN, CDR2 SYGVQD (reference sequence). Deletions cut 8 bases from V and 0 bases from J, with 13 bases between. This CDR3 reads CASGNRVPNTGELFF. The CDR3 coding sequence is TGCGCCAGCGGGAACAGGGTCCCGAACACCGGGGAGCTGTTTTTT.

CDR3 nucleotide sequence: TGCAGCGTTGTGGCTAGCGGCAATGAGCAGTTCTTC. It encodes CSVVASGNEQFF. V usage is TRBV29-1 and J usage is TRBJ2-1, with TRBD2 matching over 7 bases. This CDR3 has 12 amino acids. V shed 4 bases, J shed 6 bases, and the junction held 3 bases outside the gene matches. CDR1 is SQVTM, CDR2 ANQGSEA, per germline.

V usage is TRBV4-2 and J usage is TRBJ2-1; 8 positions match TRBD2. Germline values: CDR1 LGHNA, CDR2 YNFKEQ. The CDR3 spans 18 residues. Trimming removed 0 bases from V and 2 bases from J; junction bases left unmatched: 9. CDR3 sequence (DNA): TGTGCCAGCAGCCAAGATCAACCCGGGAGGGCAACCTACAATGAGCAGTTCTTC. Translation: CASSQDQPGRATYNEQFF.

The chain uses TRBV2 and TRBJ2-1; D is perhaps TRBD2 (6 bases). V lost 7 bases to trimming and J lost 8 bases, with 21 bases between them. The CDR3 runs to 15 residues. Germline V gene data show CDR1 as SNHLY and CDR2 as FYNNEI. For the CDR3, the DNA is TGTGCCAGCATTGCCGGGGAGGCCACCCTCGATGAGCAGTTCTTC. This translates into CASIAGEATLDEQFF.

V gene TRBV19 combines with J gene TRBJ1-2, with 12 nucleotides matching TRBD1. CDR1 and CDR2 (germline): LNHDA, SQIVND (reference sequence). V lost 4 bases and J lost 7; bases outside the gene matches: 7. CDR3 length: 15 residues. The DNA of the CDR3 is TGTGCCAGTAGTACAGACCGGGACAGGGGGCCTGGCTACACCTTC. Amino acids: CASSTDRDRGPGYTF.

This clone has just a few counts. The V and J genes are TRBV5-5 and TRBJ1-4, with D possibly matching TRBD1 (5 bases). Germline loops: CDR1 SGHKS, CDR2 YYEKEE (reference sequence). Trimming removed 0 bases at V and 8 bases at J, with 11 bases between. This CDR3 contains 14 residues. The CDR3 DNA is TGTGCCAGCAGCTTGGGGCAGGGAAGCGAAAAACTGTTTTTT. Encoded protein: CASSLGQGSEKLFF.

The chain couples TRBV4-1 to TRBJ2-1; 9 bases agree with TRBD2. With 3 bases clipped from V and 0 bases from J, the junction kept 3 bases outside the gene matches. This CDR3 contains 16 residues. Germline assignment: CDR1 MGHRA and CDR2 YSYEKL. The CDR3 here is CASSQVSGSSYNEQFF. The CDR3 region has the DNA TGCGCCAGCAGCCAGGTTAGCGGGAGCTCCTACAATGAGCAGTTCTTC.

The rearrangement joins TRBV9 to TRBJ2-2; TRBD1 might be the D (6 bases). This CDR3 region has 15 residues. Germline CDR1 reads SGDLS; CDR2 reads YYNGEE. V lost 5 bases and J 1 base, leaving 12 bases between the germline ends. CDR3: CASRESTGNTGELFF. The CDR3 DNA follows: TGTGCCAGCAGGGAATCGACAGGGAACACCGGGGAGCTGTTTTTT.

The chain uses TRBV12-5 and TRBJ1-1, with TRBD1 identical over 7 bases. Unmatched junction bases numbered 7, after V lost 0 bases and J lost 3 bases. This CDR3 contains 16 residues. CDR1 and CDR2 from the germline V gene are LGHNT and FRNRAP. The CDR3 DNA reads TGTGCTAGTGGTTTGGTGAACCGGGACAGAGACACTGAAGCTTTCTTT. Translated, it gives CASGLVNRDRDTEAFF. Full variable domain (remainder filled in from reference TRBV12-5 and TRBJ1-1): DARVTQTPRHKVTEMGQEVTMRCQPILGHNTVFWYRQTMMQGLELLAYFRNRAPLDDSGMPKDRFSAEMPDATLATLKIQPSEPRDSAVYFCASGLVNRDRDTEAFFGQGTRLTVV.

The sample holds one count of this clone. The chain employs TRBV7-9 and TRBJ2-7; D may be TRBD1 (5 bases). Per the germline V gene, CDR1 is SEHNR and CDR2 is FQNEAQ (reference sequence). The CDR3 spans 14 residues. V was cut by 0 bases and J by 5 bases, with 11 bases left in between. CDR3 nucleotides: TGTGCCAGCAGCTTAGCGACAGCAGGAGACGAGCAGTACTTC. Translated, it gives CASSLATAGDEQYF.

The chain joins TRBV10-3 to TRBJ1-2, with D unclear. With 2 bases removed from V and 1 base from J, the gap between germline ends came to 8 bases. Per the germline V gene, CDR1 is ENHRY and CDR2 is SYGVKD. The CDR3 loop spans 14 amino acids. CDR3 region: CAISENRGNYGYTF. The CDR3 nucleotides read TGTGCCATCAGTGAGAACCGGGGTAACTATGGCTACACCTTC.

V usage is TRBV13 and J usage is TRBJ2-2, with TRBD2 matching over 10 bases. J was trimmed by 5 bases and V by 0 bases; bases with no gene match: 6. From germline, CDR1 is PRHDT and CDR2 FYEKMQ (reference sequence). This CDR3 is built from 17 residues. The CDR3 reads CASSLGLAGVRTGELFF. CDR3 coding DNA: TGTGCCAGCAGCTTAGGCCTAGCGGGAGTAAGAACCGGGGAGCTGTTTTTT.

The chain recombines TRBV9 with TRBJ2-7; the D gene is possibly TRBD1 (6 bases). Trimming took off 4 bases at V and 0 bases at J, with 17 bases between the two ends. Germline lookup yields CDR1 SGDLS and CDR2 YYNGEE. This CDR3 is built from 16 residues. CDR3 sequence: CASSTAGTLSSYEQYF. Written as DNA, the CDR3 is TGTGCCAGCAGCACTGCAGGGACACTATCCTCCTACGAGCAGTACTTC.

As concerns this clone: Germline and junction disagree at one end, which may indicate a read error. The rearrangement joins TRBV5-1 to TRBJ2-7, with TRBD1 identical over 8 bases. The CDR3 has 14 residues. Germline V gene sequence: CDR1 SGHRS, CDR2 YFSETQ. CDR3 sequence: CASSLVGTGPEEYF. In DNA form, the CDR3 reads TGCGCCAGCAGCTTGGTAGGGACAGGTCCCGAGGAGTACTTC.

This rearrangement joins TRBV5-1 to TRBJ2-7; TRBD2 matches 10 bases. CDR1 and CDR2 from the germline V gene are SGHRS and YFSETQ. The CDR3 sequence is 20 residues long. Trimming at V came to 0 bases and at J to 2 bases, leaving 17 bases not matched to a gene. For the CDR3, the DNA is TGCGCCAGCAGCTTGGGCCCTAGCGGGAGAGGCCAAAACACTCCCTACGAGCAGTACTTC. It translates to CASSLGPSGRGQNTPYEQYF.

V is TRBV30 and J is TRBJ2-7; the match to TRBD1 covers 8 bases. J lost 3 bases, V lost 0 bases, and 19 bases had no gene match. The CDR3 is 19 residues long. Germline V gene lookup returns CDR1 GTSNPN and CDR2 SVGIG (reference sequence). The DNA of the CDR3 is TGTGCCTGGAGTGTATACCCCCATCGGACAGGGCGGTCGGACTACGAGCAGTACTTC. Amino acid sequence: CAWSVYPHRTGRSDYEQYF.